This TCR beta chain is drawn from a study of OX40 agonist ivuxolimab in advanced cancers. Looking at the study overall: Patients in the trial were receiving intravenous ivuxolimab every 2 weeks, at doses of 0.01 to 10 mg/kg. Partial responses occurred in three patients (one hepatocellular carcinoma, two cutaneous melanoma).

Germline V CDR1 and CDR2: SGHVS, FQNEAQ. V trimming: 1 base; J trimming: 6 bases; junction bases outside the gene matches: 4. This CDR3 has 14 residues. This clone is termed large. Its antigen is unknown. The assay was immunoSEQ multiplex PCR, and TCRdb's table has in-frame clones only and misses some. The sample includes tens of thousands of clones, around four fifths of them seen just once. Study-level results: Still undetermined is the antigen specificity of the expanded peripheral T cells.

The sample consisted of CD4+ or CD8+ T cells sorted from blood, taken in a trial of the OX40 agonist ivuxolimab. This sequence was found in an adult with an advanced solid tumor such as melanoma, head and neck, liver or kidney cancer. The chain recombines TRBV7-8 with TRBJ2-7; TRBD1 agrees at 9 bases. The DNA of the CDR3 is TGTGCCAGCAGCTTAGGGACAGGGGCAGGCGAGCAGTACTTC. It is translated as CASSLGTGAGEQYF.